This entry lists 14 T cell receptor beta chains sequenced from one sample in a study of Graves' ophthalmopathy and Graves' hyperthyroidism. Transcripts of RNA were the source for amplifying TCR beta CDR3 regions. HTBI primers primed a first-round RT-PCR, and a second-round multiplex PCR followed. TCRdb re-derived calls from the multiplex PCR reads in MiXCR, one entry per CDR3 protein. The sample contains about 390,000 distinct CDR3 sequences, over 15% of which appear only once. Sample: peripheral blood. The receptor source for this set is a woman between 18 and 29 years old with stable Graves' hyperthyroidism.

The chain links TRBV28 to TRBJ1-1, with D unresolved. V was cut by 6 bases and J by 1 base, with 15 bases left in between. From germline, CDR1 is MDHEN and CDR2 SYDVKM. The CDR3 is 15 residues long. The DNA for the CDR3 is TGTGCCAGCAGCGGTCCCTTGTTAGGGAACACTGAAGCTTTCTTT. Amino acids: CASSGPLLGNTEAFF.

This clonotype occurred many times. The rearrangement uses TRBV12-5 and TRBJ1-5; tentative D call: TRBD1 (5 bases). Trimming removed 8 bases at V and 5 bases at J, with 10 bases between. Germline V CDR1 and CDR2: LGHNT, FRNRAP. CDR3 length: 12 residues. The CDR3 spells CASTGGDQPQHF. The CDR3 DNA reads as TGTGCTAGTACAGGAGGGGATCAGCCCCAGCATTTT.

This clonotype was counted many times. The rearrangement joins TRBV24-1 to TRBJ2-7, with 10 bases lining up with TRBD1. The CDR3 is 15 residues long. Germline CDR1 and CDR2: KGHDR and SFDVKD. Unmatched junction bases numbered 4, after V lost 3 bases and J lost 3 bases. CDR3 protein: CATSDVTGGHYEQYF. The CDR3 DNA reads as TGTGCCACCAGTGATGTGACAGGGGGCCACTACGAGCAGTACTTC.

This clonotype has ten or more counts. The V gene is TRBV18, the J gene TRBJ1-3, with D unresolved. V gave up 7 bases and J gave up 0 bases, with 10 bases separating them. In germline, CDR1 is KGHSH, CDR2 LQKENI. CDR3 size: 14 residues. The CDR3 sequence is CASWTGFSGNTIYF. CDR3 DNA: TGTGCCAGCTGGACCGGATTCTCTGGAAACACCATATATTTT.

The rearrangement uses TRBV10-2 and TRBJ1-5; TRBD1 agrees at 11 bases. V trimming: 2 bases; J trimming: 0 bases; junction bases outside the gene matches: 9. From germline, CDR1 is WSHSY and CDR2 SAAADI. The CDR3 extends over 19 amino acids. The CDR3 sequence: CASSERFRTGGNSNQPQHF. CDR3 bases: TGCGCCAGCAGTGAGAGGTTTAGGACAGGGGGCAATAGCAATCAGCCCCAGCATTTT.

This clonotype was seen repeatedly, ten times or more. The chain uses TRBV11-3 and TRBJ2-7; 8 bases agree with TRBD2. The germline gives CDR1 SGHNT, CDR2 YENEEA. Trimming cost V 3 bases and J 6 bases; bases outside gene matches: 7. The CDR3 is 14 amino acids. In DNA, the CDR3 is TGTGCCAGCAGCTTTAGTCGGGGGGGGCCCGAGCAGTACTTC. Translated: CASSFSRGGPEQYF.

This clonotype was found many times. The chain links TRBV10-1 to TRBJ1-1; the D gene is possibly TRBD1 (5 bases). The V end lost 6 bases, the J end lost 0 bases, and 20 bases lay between the germline ends. The CDR3 consists of 17 residues. Germline CDR1 reads WNHNN; CDR2 reads SYGVQD (reference sequence). CDR3: CASRIRETPWMNTEAFF. The CDR3, as DNA: TGCGCCAGCAGAATCAGGGAAACCCCTTGGATGAACACTGAAGCTTTCTTT.

In this sample, this clonotype turned up many times. The chain is built from TRBV6-5 and TRBJ1-1; D not certain. Germline assignment: CDR1 MNHEY and CDR2 SVGAGI. V was shortened by 4 bases and J by 0 bases, with 9 bases between the two germline ends. The CDR3 spans 14 residues. In nucleotides, the CDR3 is TGTGCCAGCAGTTTCAGCCTTATGAACACTGAAGCTTTCTTT. It specifies CASSFSLMNTEAFF.

This clonotype was seen ten or more times. This rearrangement joins TRBV19 to TRBJ1-1; perhaps TRBD1 as D (6 bases). CDR1 LNHDA and CDR2 SQIVND come from the germline V gene (reference sequence). This CDR3 region has 13 residues. Trimming left V 11 bases short and J 4 bases short, with 17 bases between. CDR3 in amino acids: CAASEGGGTEAFF. The DNA of the CDR3 is TGTGCCGCCTCTGAGGGGGGCGGCACTGAAGCTTTCTTT.

Details on this clonotype: Possible read error: a much larger clone is one base away. CDR3 sequence (DNA): TGTGCCAGCAGCCCCACGGGCCGATTCCTAGCCAAAAACATTAAGTACTTC. Its protein is CASSPTGRFLAKNIKYF. This chain links TRBV7-9 with TRBJ2-4; the D gene is possibly TRBD2 (5 bases). The CDR3 contains 17 residues. The germline V gene has CDR1 SEHNR and CDR2 FQNEAQ (reference sequence).

This clonotype occurred many times. This chain's CDR3 is CASSFAGQFLYGYTF. For the CDR3, the DNA is TGTGCCAGCAGTTTCGCTGGGCAGTTTCTATATGGCTACACCTTC. J is TRBJ1-2 and V is TRBV27; D is ambiguous. Germline V CDR1 and CDR2: MNHEY, SMNVEV (reference sequence). V was clipped by 3 bases and J by 5 bases, with 16 bases between them. This CDR3 is built from 15 residues.

This clonotype has at least ten counts. This chain uses TRBV19 with TRBJ1-5, with D hard to call. V was trimmed by 3 bases and J by 2 bases, leaving 14 bases between them. Germline-derived CDR1 and CDR2 are LNHDA and SQIVND (reference sequence). The CDR3 totals 16 residues. CDR3 sequence reads: CASSISGGVGNQPQHF. In nucleotides, the CDR3 is TGTGCCAGTAGTATCAGTGGCGGGGTCGGCAATCAGCCCCAGCATTTT. Based on the CDR3 plus reference TRBV19 and TRBJ1-5, the full variable domain is DGGITQSPKYLFRKEGQNVTLSCEQNLNHDAMYWYRQDPGQGLRLIYYSQIVNDFQKGDIAEGYSVSREKKESFPLTVTSAQKNPTAFYLCASSISGGVGNQPQHFGDGTRLSIL.

This clonotype has a count of ten or more. The gene calls are TRBV11-3 and TRBJ2-2; D call uncertain. The CDR3 is 13 amino acids. Germline V CDR1 and CDR2: SGHNT, YENEEA. Trimming took 6 bases from V and 4 from J, leaving 9 bases between them. CDR3 protein: CASSRRATGELFF. The CDR3 DNA reads TGTGCCAGCAGTAGAAGGGCCACCGGGGAGCTGTTTTTT.

This clonotype appeared many times. The rearrangement uses TRBV7-2 and TRBJ2-4; D may be TRBD2 (5 bases). Trimming took 5 bases from V and 8 from J, leaving 16 bases between them. Germline V gene sequence: CDR1 SGHTA, CDR2 FQGNSA. The CDR3 totals 14 residues. The CDR3 is CASSPDPGKDIQYF. The CDR3 DNA follows: TGTGCCAGCAGCCCCGACCCCGGGAAAGACATTCAGTACTTC.